There are a few counts of the clone carrying this T cell receptor beta chain. Its cognate antigen is unknown. Unique molecular identifiers had been added to the TCR beta cDNA libraries. TCRdb reprocessed the PCR reads with MiXCR, giving one entry per CDR3 protein. The top ten clones hold under 0.7% of a sample with about 760,000 distinct CDR3 sequences, around 27% of them seen once. This record belongs to a study of post-analysis software for immune sequencing data. Broader study findings: Significantly lower normalized Chao1 diversity was found in patients with multiple sclerosis relative to controls. With TRBV5-6, TRBV5-1 and TRBV20-1 included, about five TRBV segments were more frequent in patients than in controls.

This CDR3 region has 15 residues. Germline V lookup: CDR1 SGHNT, CDR2 YENEEA. V was trimmed by 5 bases and J by 4 bases, leaving 16 bases between them. The material sequenced was blood. This clonotype was sampled from a girl aged 10 to 17 with multiple sclerosis. The V call is TRBV11-3, the J call TRBJ2-3; either TRBD1 or TRBD2 may supply D (5 bases each). The CDR3 sequence is CASSPDGAEADTQYF. CDR3 sequence (DNA): TGTGCCAGCAGCCCTGACGGGGCTGAGGCAGATACGCAGTATTTT.